The entry below gives a single T cell receptor beta chain sequence along with its context. Its antigen is not identified. The data were taken from a study of cytomegalovirus exposure and HLA in healthy donors. Findings and limits, study-wide: Across all donors, roughly uniform sequencing depth was an assumption of the presence/absence analyses.

It was with 60 Vbeta and 13 Jbeta primers that the PCR ran. Here immunoSEQ multiplex PCR was the method, and the copy in TCRdb shows in-frame clones only, minus some. The sample shows under 80,000 clones, approximately 75% of them seen only once. The sample consisted of PBMCs. The receptor's source is a middle-aged woman in good health and CMV-seronegative.

This chain's CDR3 is CASSYSTKTEAFF. The CDR3 DNA reads TGTGCCAGCAGCTACTCGACAAAAACTGAAGCTTTCTTT. The rearrangement links TRBV11-1 to TRBJ1-1; D is unclear. This CDR3 is built from 13 residues. V was pared by 4 bases and J by 5 bases, with 11 bases between. Germline V lookup: CDR1 SGHAT, CDR2 FQDESV (reference sequence).